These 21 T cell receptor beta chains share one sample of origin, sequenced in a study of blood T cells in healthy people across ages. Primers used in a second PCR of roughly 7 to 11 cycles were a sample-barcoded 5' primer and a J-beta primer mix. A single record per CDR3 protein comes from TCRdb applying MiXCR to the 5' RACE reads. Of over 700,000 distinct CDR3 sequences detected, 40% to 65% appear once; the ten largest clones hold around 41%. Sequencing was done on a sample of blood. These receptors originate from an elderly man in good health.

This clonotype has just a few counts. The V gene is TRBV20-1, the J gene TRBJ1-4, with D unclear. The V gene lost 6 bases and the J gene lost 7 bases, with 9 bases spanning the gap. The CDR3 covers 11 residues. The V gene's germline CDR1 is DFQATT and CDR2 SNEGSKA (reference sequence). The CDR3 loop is CSAPGGEKLFF. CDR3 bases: TGCAGTGCGCCCGGAGGTGAAAAACTGTTTTTT.

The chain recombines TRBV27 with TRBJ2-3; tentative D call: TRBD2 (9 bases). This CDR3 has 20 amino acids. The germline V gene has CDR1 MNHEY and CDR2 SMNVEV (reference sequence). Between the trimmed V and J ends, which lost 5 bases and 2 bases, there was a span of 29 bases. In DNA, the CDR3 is TGTGCCAGCAGTGCCTACAGGGGGTCGAGGAGCGGGAGGTACACAGATACGCAGTATTTT. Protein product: CASSAYRGSRSGRYTDTQYF.

The CDR3 DNA follows: TGTGCCTGGAGTATAATTGACAGGGGTGAAGCTTTCTTT. This encodes CAWSIIDRGEAFF. The J gene is TRBJ1-1, the V gene TRBV30; TRBD1 matches 8 bases. The CDR3 sequence is 13 residues long. V dropped 2 bases and J dropped 7; count of bases not matched to a gene: 6. Germline V gene lookup returns CDR1 GTSNPN and CDR2 SVGIG (reference sequence).

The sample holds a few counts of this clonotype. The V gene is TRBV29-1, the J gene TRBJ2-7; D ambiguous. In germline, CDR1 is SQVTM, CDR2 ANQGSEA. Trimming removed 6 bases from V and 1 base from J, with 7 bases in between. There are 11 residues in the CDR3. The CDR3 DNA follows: TGCAGCGTGATCTTTTCCTACGAGCAGTACTTC. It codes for CSVIFSYEQYF.

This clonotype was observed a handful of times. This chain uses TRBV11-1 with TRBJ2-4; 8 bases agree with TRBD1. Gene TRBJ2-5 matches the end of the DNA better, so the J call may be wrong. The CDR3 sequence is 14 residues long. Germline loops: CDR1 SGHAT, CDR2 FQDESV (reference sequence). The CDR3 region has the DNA TGTGCCAGCAGACGGACAGGGTTTGAAGAGACCCAGTACTTC. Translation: CASRRTGFEETQYF.

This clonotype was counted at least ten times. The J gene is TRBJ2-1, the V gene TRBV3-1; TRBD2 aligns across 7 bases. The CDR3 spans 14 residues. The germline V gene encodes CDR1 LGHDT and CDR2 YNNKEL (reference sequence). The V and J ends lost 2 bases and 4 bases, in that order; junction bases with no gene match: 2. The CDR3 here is CASSQLAEYNEQFF. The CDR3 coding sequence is TGTGCCAGCAGCCAACTAGCGGAATACAATGAGCAGTTCTTC.

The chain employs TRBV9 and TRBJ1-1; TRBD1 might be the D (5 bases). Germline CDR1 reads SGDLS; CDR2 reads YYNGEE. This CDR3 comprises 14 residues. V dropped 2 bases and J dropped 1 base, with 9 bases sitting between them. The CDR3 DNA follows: TGTGCCAGCAGCGTCCCCGGGGGGAACACTGAAGCTTTCTTT. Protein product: CASSVPGGNTEAFF.

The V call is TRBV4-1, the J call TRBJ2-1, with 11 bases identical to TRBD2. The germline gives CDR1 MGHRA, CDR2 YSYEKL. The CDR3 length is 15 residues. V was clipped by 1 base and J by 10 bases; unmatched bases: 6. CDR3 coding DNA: TGCGCCAGCAGCCAAGGGCTAGCGGGAGGAGGGGAGCAGTTCTTC. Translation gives CASSQGLAGGGEQFF.

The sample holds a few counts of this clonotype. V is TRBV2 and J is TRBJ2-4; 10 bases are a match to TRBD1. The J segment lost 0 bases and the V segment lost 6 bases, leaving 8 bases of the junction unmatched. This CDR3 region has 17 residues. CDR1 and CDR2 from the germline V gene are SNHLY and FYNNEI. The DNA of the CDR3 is TGTGCCAGCAGAACCCGACAGGGGGCCAAAGCCAAAAACATTCAGTACTTC. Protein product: CASRTRQGAKAKNIQYF.

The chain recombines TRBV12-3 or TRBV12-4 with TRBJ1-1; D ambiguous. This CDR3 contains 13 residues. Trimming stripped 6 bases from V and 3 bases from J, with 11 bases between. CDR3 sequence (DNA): TGTGCCAGCAGCTCCGGACGGGACACTGAAGCTTTCTTT. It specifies CASSSGRDTEAFF.

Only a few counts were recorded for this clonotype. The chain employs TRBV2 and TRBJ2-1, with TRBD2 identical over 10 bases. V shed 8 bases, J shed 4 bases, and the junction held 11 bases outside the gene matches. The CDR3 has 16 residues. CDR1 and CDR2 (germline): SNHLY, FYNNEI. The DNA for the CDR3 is TGTGCCAGCTCCCGGCTAGCGGGAGTAACATACAATGAGCAGTTCTTC. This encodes CASSRLAGVTYNEQFF.

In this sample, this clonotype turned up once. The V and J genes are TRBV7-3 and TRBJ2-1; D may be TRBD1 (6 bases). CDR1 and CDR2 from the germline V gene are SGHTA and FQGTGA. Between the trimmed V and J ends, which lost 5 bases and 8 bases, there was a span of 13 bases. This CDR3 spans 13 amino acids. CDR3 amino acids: CASSPQQGYEQFF. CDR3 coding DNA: TGTGCCAGCAGCCCCCAACAGGGTTATGAGCAGTTCTTC.

The CDR3 sequence: CAISGTGGNRDAYF. DNA for the CDR3: TGTGCCATCAGTGGGACAGGGGGGAACAGAGACGCGTATTTT. The chain employs TRBV10-3 and TRBJ2-3; 10 bases agree with TRBD1. This CDR3 is built from 14 residues. Unmatched junction bases numbered 12, after V lost 4 bases and J lost 14 bases. CDR1 and CDR2 from the germline V gene are ENHRY and SYGVKD.

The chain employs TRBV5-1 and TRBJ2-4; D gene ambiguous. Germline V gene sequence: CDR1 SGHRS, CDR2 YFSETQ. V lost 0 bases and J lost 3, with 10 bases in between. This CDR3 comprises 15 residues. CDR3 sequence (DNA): TGCGCCAGCAGCTTGGGAGACGAGGTCAAAAACATTCAGTACTTC. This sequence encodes CASSLGDEVKNIQYF.

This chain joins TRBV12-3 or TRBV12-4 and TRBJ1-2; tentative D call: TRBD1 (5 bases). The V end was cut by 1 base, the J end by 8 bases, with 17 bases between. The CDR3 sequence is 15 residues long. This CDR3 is CASSLDPGTVAGYTF. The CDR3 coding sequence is TGTGCCAGCAGTTTAGACCCCGGGACTGTAGCCGGCTACACCTTC.

DNA of the CDR3: TGTGCCAGCAGTGCCTTAGGGACTAGCGGGAGTTCGTACAATGAGCAGTACTTC. The encoded protein is CASSALGTSGSSYNEQYF. The V call is TRBV25-1, the J call TRBJ2-1, with 14 bases identical to TRBD2. The DNA end lines up better with TRBJ2-7; the J call may be wrong. In germline, CDR1 is MGHDK, CDR2 SYGVNS. The CDR3 covers 18 residues.

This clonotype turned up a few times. CDR3 coding DNA: TGCAGTGCTAGAGTGGAGGCAGGGGAGGTCTATGGCTACACCTTC. Translating it yields CSARVEAGEVYGYTF. J is TRBJ1-2 and V is TRBV20-1; possibly TRBD1 for D (6 bases). Germline V CDR1 and CDR2: DFQATT, SNEGSKA (reference sequence). The germline V and J ends were trimmed by 1 base and 4 bases, with 16 bases remaining between them. This CDR3 region has 15 residues.

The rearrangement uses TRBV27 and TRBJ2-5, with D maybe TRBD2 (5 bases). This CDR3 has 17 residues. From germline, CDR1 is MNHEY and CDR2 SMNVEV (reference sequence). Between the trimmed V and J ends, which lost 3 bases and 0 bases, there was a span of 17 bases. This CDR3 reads CASSLAPGKAYQETQYF. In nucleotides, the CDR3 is TGTGCCAGCAGTTTGGCACCGGGGAAGGCCTACCAAGAGACCCAGTACTTC.

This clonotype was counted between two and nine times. In DNA, the CDR3 is TGTGCCAGCTCACCAGGGACACCCCTTTGGAATGAGCAGTTCTTC. It is translated as CASSPGTPLWNEQFF. The rearrangement uses TRBV18 and TRBJ2-1; D possibly corresponds to TRBD1 (6 bases). Trimming removed 2 bases at V and 7 bases at J, with 15 bases between. Per the germline V gene, CDR1 is KGHSH and CDR2 is LQKENI. This CDR3 has 15 residues.

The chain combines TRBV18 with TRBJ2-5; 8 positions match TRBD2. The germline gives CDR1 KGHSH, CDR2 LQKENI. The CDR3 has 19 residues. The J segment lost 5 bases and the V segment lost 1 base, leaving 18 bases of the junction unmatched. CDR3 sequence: CASSPLSAVSGTSGETQYF. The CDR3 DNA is TGTGCCAGCTCACCACTCTCAGCGGTTAGCGGGACGTCCGGGGAGACCCAGTACTTC.

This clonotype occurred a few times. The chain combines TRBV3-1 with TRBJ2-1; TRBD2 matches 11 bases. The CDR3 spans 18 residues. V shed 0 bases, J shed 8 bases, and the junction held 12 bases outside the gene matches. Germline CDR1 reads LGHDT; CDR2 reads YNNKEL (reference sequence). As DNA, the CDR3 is TGTGCCAGCAGCCAAGATGATCCGGCTAGCGGGAGGTTCCATGAGCAGTTCTTC. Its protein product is CASSQDDPASGRFHEQFF.